This record covers a single T cell receptor beta chain. Its target is not known. This specimen comes from a study of post-analysis software for immune sequencing data. The wider study: Multiple sclerosis in the patients followed relapsing-remitting, secondary progressive and progressive-relapsing courses.

Study-wide results and caveats: Samples from one preparation batch, clustered by F measure, grouped strongly together. Normalized Chao1 diversity was significantly lower in multiple sclerosis patients than in controls. The five TRBV segments detected at higher frequency in patients than in controls included TRBV5-6, TRBV5-1 and TRBV20-1.

Incorporated into the TCR beta cDNA libraries were unique molecular identifiers, which served to reduce PCR and sequencing biases. cDNA molecules numbering roughly 500,000 came from roughly 1 to 10 million T cells. TCRdb passed the PCR reads through MiXCR, listing each CDR3 protein once. This table has 650,000 to 850,000 distinct CDR3 sequences, approximately 50% appearing once. V dropped 4 bases and J dropped 9; count of bases not matched to a gene: 6. The germline CDR1 and CDR2 sequences are LGHDT and YNNKEL (reference sequence). The CDR3 length is 15 residues. The sequence was collected from a girl between 10 and 17 years old with multiple sclerosis. The source material was blood. The rearrangement joins TRBV3-1 to TRBJ1-6; 10 nucleotides line up with TRBD1. The CDR3 DNA is TGTGCCAGCAGCCTCACCGACAGGGGGCCTTCACCCCTCCACTTT. Protein sequence: CASSLTDRGPSPLHF. The variable domain in full, completed from reference TRBV3-1 and TRBJ1-6, reads DTAVSQTPKYLVTQMGNDKSIKCEQNLGHDTMYWYKQDSKKFLKIMFSYNNKELIINETVPNRFSPKSPDKAHLNLHINSLELGDSAVYFCASSLTDRGPSPLHFGNGTRLTVT.